This T cell receptor (beta chain) was obtained from a study of regulatory T cells in long-lasting Graves disease. Time point given: persistent/refractory GD, antithyroid drugs over 5 years with positive TRAb. RNA isolated from PBMCs was used to make the TCR library. Points on this clonotype: Its antigen is as yet unknown.

The germline gives CDR1 SGHRS, CDR2 YFSETQ. After removal of 4 bases from V and 1 base from J, the junction contained 6 bases not matched to a gene. The CDR3 consists of 16 residues. Study-wide results and caveats: Whereas nearly 1,000 public clonotypes were shared by new patients, persistent patients shared more, at about 2,500.

Libraries of TCR beta came from iRepertoire HTBI primers plus Arm-PCR of CDR3 regions. TCRdb recomputed calls from the multiplex PCR reads with MiXCR, one row per CDR3 protein. The sample lists around 460,000 distinct CDR3 sequences, about 20% seen once, with roughly 14% in the top ten. This TCR was recovered from a female donor with Graves disease. This sample comprised peripheral blood mononuclear cells (PBMCs), obtained when the disease was refractory, from a patient treated with antithyroid drugs. The V and J genes are TRBV5-1 and TRBJ1-1; 11 bases align to TRBD1. The CDR3 is CASSHGTGGKNTEAFF. The CDR3 region has the DNA TGCGCCAGCAGCCACGGGACAGGGGGGAAGAACACTGAAGCTTTCTTT.